This T cell receptor (beta chain) was captured by sequencing in a study of graft-versus-host responses after intestinal transplantation. About the research overall: Induction with anti-thymocyte globulin, then tacrolimus and steroids for three to four years, was given to all recipients. Notes on the study in general: There were GvH clones found in recipient marrow, and some of them appeared first in ileum or blood. Early after transplant, HvG clones declined as circulating GvH clones peaked.

As regards this clone: Its target is not known.

The data were produced by immunoSEQ multiplex PCR, yet TCRdb's version contains in-frame clones alone and is incomplete. The sample has about 92,000 clones, about 93% seen once. This specimen consisted of unstimulated CD8+ T cells sorted from spleen or lymph node cells, obtained before intestinal transplant. The sequence was obtained from a human donor who received an intestinal transplant.

The DNA for the CDR3 is TGTGCTAGTGGTTTCGGGAGGGCCGATTTAAATGAGCAGTTCTTC. Encoded protein: CASGFGRADLNEQFF. The chain employs TRBV12-5 and TRBJ2-1; 8 nucleotides match TRBD2. Germline V lookup: CDR1 LGHNT, CDR2 FRNRAP. V was pared by 3 bases and J by 7 bases, with 8 bases of the junction left unmatched. The CDR3 loop spans 15 amino acids. Combining the CDR3 with reference TRBV12-5 and TRBJ2-1 gives the whole variable domain DARVTQTPRHKVTEMGQEVTMRCQPILGHNTVFWYRQTMMQGLELLAYFRNRAPLDDSGMPKDRFSAEMPDATLATLKIQPSEPRDSAVYFCASGFGRADLNEQFFGPGTRLTVL.